Listed below are T cell receptor beta chains from one sample, sequenced in a study of blood T cell repertoires in COVID-19. The protocol was immunoSEQ multiplex PCR, while the TCRdb copy is restricted to in-frame clones and leaves out a portion. Of approximately 65,000 clones in the sample, approximately 79% were seen once. The sequenced material came from peripheral blood. The receptors come from a woman of 80 years or more with active or convalescent COVID-19. Both conserved end residues are part of each CDR3. The order of the fields is J gene, D gene, V gene, CDR3 protein, CDR3 DNA. D genes are given only for firm matches.

J gene: TRBJ1-2; D gene: TRBD1; V gene: TRBV6-6; CDR3 protein: CASIPPGTGVNYGYTF; CDR3 DNA: TGTGCCAGCATTCCGCCCGGGACAGGAGTAAACTATGGCTACACCTTC
J gene: TRBJ1-1; D gene: TRBD1; V gene: TRBV4-1; CDR3 protein: CASRTPGQRNTEAFF; CDR3 DNA: TGCGCCAGCAGGACCCCGGGACAGAGGAACACTGAAGCTTTCTTT
J gene: TRBJ2-1; D gene: TRBD1; V gene: TRBV10-2; CDR3 protein: CASSESVTGVKNEQFF; CDR3 DNA: TGCGCCAGCAGTGAGTCCGTGACAGGGGTCAAAAATGAGCAGTTCTTC
J gene: TRBJ2-4; D gene: NA; V gene: TRBV6-1; CDR3 protein: CASSEAREAKNIQYF; CDR3 DNA: TGTGCCAGCAGTGAAGCGAGGGAAGCCAAAAACATTCAGTACTTC
J gene: TRBJ2-1; D gene: TRBD2; V gene: TRBV27; CDR3 protein: CASSLFYTRTSGNNEQFF; CDR3 DNA: TGTGCCAGCAGTTTATTTTACACAAGGACTAGCGGGAACAATGAGCAGTTCTTC
J gene: TRBJ2-7; D gene: TRBD1; V gene: TRBV6-1; CDR3 protein: CASSEPGQGHYEQYF; CDR3 DNA: TGTGCCAGCAGTGAGCCGGGACAGGGCCACTACGAGCAGTACTTC
J gene: TRBJ1-4; D gene: TRBD1; V gene: TRBV5-6; CDR3 protein: CASSRRTGAEKLFF; CDR3 DNA: TGTGCCAGCAGCCGACGGACAGGGGCCGAAAAACTGTTTTTT
J gene: TRBJ1-1; D gene: NA; V gene: TRBV7-8; CDR3 protein: CASQPAFAGAEAFF; CDR3 DNA: TGTGCCAGCCAACCGGCGTTTGCGGGGGCTGAAGCTTTCTTT
J gene: TRBJ1-2; D gene: TRBD1; V gene: TRBV5-1; CDR3 protein: CASSLDGTGDYGYTF; CDR3 DNA: TGCGCCAGCAGCCTAGACGGGACAGGGGACTATGGCTACACCTTC
J gene: TRBJ2-3; D gene: TRBD2; V gene: TRBV5-1; CDR3 protein: CASSVLAGASTDTQYF; CDR3 DNA: TGCGCCAGCAGCGTACTAGCGGGGGCCAGCACAGATACGCAGTATTTT
J gene: TRBJ1-1; D gene: TRBD1; V gene: TRBV30; CDR3 protein: CAWSVGQGPRAFF; CDR3 DNA: TGTGCCTGGAGTGTTGGACAGGGTCCTCGAGCTTTCTTT
J gene: TRBJ1-1; D gene: TRBD1; V gene: TRBV6-6; CDR3 protein: CASSYAGGGTEAFF; CDR3 DNA: TGTGCCAGCAGTTACGCAGGGGGTGGCACTGAAGCTTTCTTT
J gene: TRBJ2-2; D gene: TRBD1; V gene: TRBV19; CDR3 protein: CASSLGTGDTGELFF; CDR3 DNA: TGTGCCAGTAGTCTGGGGACAGGGGATACCGGGGAGCTGTTTTTT
J gene: TRBJ1-3; D gene: NA; V gene: TRBV3-1/TRBV3-2; CDR3 protein: CASSPGLVVGEEYF; CDR3 DNA: TGTGCCAGCAGCCCCGGCCTTGTAGTCGGGGAGGAATATTTT
J gene: TRBJ1-1; D gene: NA; V gene: TRBV11-1; CDR3 protein: CASSLGLVDKAFF; CDR3 DNA: TGTGCCAGCAGCTTAGGCCTGGTTGACAAGGCTTTCTTT
J gene: TRBJ1-1; D gene: NA; V gene: TRBV29-1; CDR3 protein: CSVGQLYTEAFF; CDR3 DNA: TGCAGCGTTGGACAGCTATACACTGAAGCTTTCTTT